This T cell receptor (beta chain) originates from a study of T cell repertoires in cytomegalovirus infection. Study information: Recently identified HLA-C-restricted CMV epitopes and well-studied HLA-B-restricted CMV epitopes were used by the study. From public TCR beta signatures came an indication of both CMV infection and matching HLA type.

Study findings and constraints: Carriers of CMV plus the relevant HLA were identified by cumulative public TCR beta family frequency. Clonotype analysis showed dominance of the ex vivo response by HLA-C-restricted CMV-specific TCR beta clonotypes.

TCRdb redid the calling of the reads with MiXCR, one entry per CDR3 protein. The sample contains around 430,000 distinct CDR3 sequences, about 44% of which appear only once. After removal of 0 bases from V and 5 bases from J, the junction contained 7 bases not matched to a gene. The CDR3 has 15 amino acids. In the case of this clonotype: The antigen is unknown.

The chain joins TRBV23-1 to TRBJ2-7, with TRBD1 matching over 7 bases. TRBV23-1 is known as an ORF, though its function is uncertain. The receptor's source is a human donor in good health (CMV status not recorded). Some clones in this sample may be carry-over from other donors' samples. Here the sequenced sample was cultured PBMCs, taken from culture after CMV antigen stimulation. Here the CDR3 DNA reads TGCGCCAGCAGTCAATCAGACAGGGAAGGGCACGAGCAGTACTTC. Amino acid sequence: CASSQSDREGHEQYF.